The T cell receptor beta chain under discussion was sequenced for a study of regulatory T cells in long-lasting Graves disease. Study-wide background: Graves' patients, diagnosed recently, had received antithyroid drugs under 3 months.

Note on this clonotype: The target antigen is unknown.

Time point in this sample: newly diagnosed GD, antithyroid drugs for less than 3 months. The authors made the TCR library using RNA they extracted from PBMCs. Peripheral blood, roughly 8.1 milliliters of it, was drawn into EDTA tubes. The CDR3 covers 14 residues. V gave up 3 bases and J gave up 4 bases; unmatched junction bases: 6. CDR1 DFQATT and CDR2 SNEGSKA come from the germline V gene (reference sequence). Study-wide findings and caveats: TRBV28, TRBJ1-2 and TRBJ2-5 were favored in persistent disease.

Arm-PCR of CDR3 regions and iRepertoire HTBI primers were the basis on which TCR beta libraries were built. TCRdb processed the multiplex PCR reads anew with MiXCR; each CDR3 protein has one entry. The sample includes about 620,000 distinct CDR3 sequences, roughly 15% seen only once; the top ten take approximately 18%. The data were also submitted as part of a second study, on T cells in Graves' hyperthyroidism and ophthalmopathy. Per that paper: Appearing also in blood were most of the thyroid clonotypes expanded above 0.001.

The receptor comes from a woman aged 25 to 39 with Graves disease. The chain recombines TRBV20-1 with TRBJ2-7; 10 bases line up with TRBD2. This sample comprised peripheral blood mononuclear cells (PBMCs), obtained at new diagnosis, from a patient treated with antithyroid drugs. The CDR3, as DNA: TGCAGTGCTAGTATACCTAGCGGGAGTTACGAGCAGTACTTC. It codes for CSASIPSGSYEQYF.